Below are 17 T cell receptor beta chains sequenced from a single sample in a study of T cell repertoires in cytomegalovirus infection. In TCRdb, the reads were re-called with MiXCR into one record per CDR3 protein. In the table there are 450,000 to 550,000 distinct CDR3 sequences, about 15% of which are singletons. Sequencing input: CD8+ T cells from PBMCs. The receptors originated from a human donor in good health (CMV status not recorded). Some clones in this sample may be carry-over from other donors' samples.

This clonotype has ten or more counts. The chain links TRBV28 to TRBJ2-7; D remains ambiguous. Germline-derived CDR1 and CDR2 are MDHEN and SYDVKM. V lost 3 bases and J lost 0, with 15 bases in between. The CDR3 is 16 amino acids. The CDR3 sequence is CASSLPTSPFSYEQYF. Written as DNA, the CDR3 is TGTGCCAGCAGTTTGCCGACAAGCCCTTTCTCCTACGAGCAGTACTTC.

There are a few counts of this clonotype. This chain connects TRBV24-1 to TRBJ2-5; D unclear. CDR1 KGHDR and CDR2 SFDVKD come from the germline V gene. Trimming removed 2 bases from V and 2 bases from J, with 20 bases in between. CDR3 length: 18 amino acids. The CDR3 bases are TGTGCCACCAGTGATTCCACCTTGGACCGATCCCCGCAAGAGACCCAGTACTTC. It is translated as CATSDSTLDRSPQETQYF.

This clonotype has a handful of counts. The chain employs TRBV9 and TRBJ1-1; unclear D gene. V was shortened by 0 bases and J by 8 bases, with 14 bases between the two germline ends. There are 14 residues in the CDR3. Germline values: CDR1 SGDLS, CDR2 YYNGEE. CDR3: CASSVGDGQTEAFF. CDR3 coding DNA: TGTGCCAGCAGCGTAGGAGACGGGCAGACCGAAGCTTTCTTT.

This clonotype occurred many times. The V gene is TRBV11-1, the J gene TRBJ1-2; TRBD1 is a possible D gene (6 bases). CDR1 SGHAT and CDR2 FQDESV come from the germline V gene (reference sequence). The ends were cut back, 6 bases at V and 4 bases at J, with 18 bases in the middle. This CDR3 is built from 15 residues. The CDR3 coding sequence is TGTGCCAGCAGTTTCGGGACACTAAACCTCTATGGCTACACCTTC. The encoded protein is CASSFGTLNLYGYTF. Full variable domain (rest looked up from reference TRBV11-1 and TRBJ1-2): EAEVAQSPRYKITEKSQAVAFWCDPISGHATLYWYRQILGQGPELLVQFQDESVVDDSQLPKDRFSAERLKGVDSTLKIQPAELGDSAMYLCASSFGTLNLYGYTFGSGTRLTVV.

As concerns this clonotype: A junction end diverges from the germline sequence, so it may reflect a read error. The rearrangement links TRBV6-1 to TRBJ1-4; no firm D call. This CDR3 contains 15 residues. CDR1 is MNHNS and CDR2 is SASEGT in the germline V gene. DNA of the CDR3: TGTGCCAGCAGCCTCTTGGGGTCAACGAATGAAAAACTGTTTTTT. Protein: CASSLLGSTNEKLFF.

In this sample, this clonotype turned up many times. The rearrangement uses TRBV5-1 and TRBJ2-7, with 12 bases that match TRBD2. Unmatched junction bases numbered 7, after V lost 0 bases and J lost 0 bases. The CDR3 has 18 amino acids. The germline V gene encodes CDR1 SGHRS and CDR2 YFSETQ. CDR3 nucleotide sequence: TGCGCCAGCAGCTTGGCACTAGCGGGAGGCGTTAGCTCCTACGAGCAGTACTTC. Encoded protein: CASSLALAGGVSSYEQYF.

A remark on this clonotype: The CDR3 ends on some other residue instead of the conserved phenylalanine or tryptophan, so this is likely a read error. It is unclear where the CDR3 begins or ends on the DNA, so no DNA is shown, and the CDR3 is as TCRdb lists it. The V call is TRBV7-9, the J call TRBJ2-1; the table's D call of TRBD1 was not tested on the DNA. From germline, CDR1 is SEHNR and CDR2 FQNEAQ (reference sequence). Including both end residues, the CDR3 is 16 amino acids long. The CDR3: CASTPLTDLSYNEQLL.

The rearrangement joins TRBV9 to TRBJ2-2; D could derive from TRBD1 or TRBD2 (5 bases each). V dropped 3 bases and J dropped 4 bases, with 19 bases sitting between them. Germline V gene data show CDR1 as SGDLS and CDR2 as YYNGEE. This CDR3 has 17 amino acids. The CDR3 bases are TGTGCCAGCAGCGGGGCCCCGGGGACCTACTCCACCGGGGAGCTGTTTTTT. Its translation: CASSGAPGTYSTGELFF.

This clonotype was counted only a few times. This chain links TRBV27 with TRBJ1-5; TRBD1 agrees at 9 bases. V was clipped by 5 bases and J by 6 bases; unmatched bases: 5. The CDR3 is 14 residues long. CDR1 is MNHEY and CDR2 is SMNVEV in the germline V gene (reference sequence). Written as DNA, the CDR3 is TGTGCCAGCAGTCAAGGGACAGGGCTTCAGCCCCAGCATTTT. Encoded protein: CASSQGTGLQPQHF.

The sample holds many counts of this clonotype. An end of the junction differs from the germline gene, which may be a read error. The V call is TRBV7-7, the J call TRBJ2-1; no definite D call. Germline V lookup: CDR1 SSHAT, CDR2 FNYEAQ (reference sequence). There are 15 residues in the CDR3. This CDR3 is CASSLDKGLYNEQFF. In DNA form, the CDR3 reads TGTGCTAGCAGCTTAGACAAGGGATTATACAATGAGCAGTTCTTC. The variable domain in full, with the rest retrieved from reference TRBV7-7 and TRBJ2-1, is GAGVSQSPRYKVTKRGQDVTLRCDPISSHATLYWYQQALGQGPEFLTYFNYEAQPDKSGLPSDRFSAERPEGSISTLTIQRTEQRDSAMYRCASSLDKGLYNEQFFGPGTRLTVL.

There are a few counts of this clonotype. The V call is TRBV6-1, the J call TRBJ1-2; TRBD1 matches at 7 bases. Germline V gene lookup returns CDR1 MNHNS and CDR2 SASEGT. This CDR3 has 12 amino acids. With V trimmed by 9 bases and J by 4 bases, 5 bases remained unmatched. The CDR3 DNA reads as TGTGCCAGTCCTAGGGGGCCCTATGGCTACACCTTC. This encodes CASPRGPYGYTF.

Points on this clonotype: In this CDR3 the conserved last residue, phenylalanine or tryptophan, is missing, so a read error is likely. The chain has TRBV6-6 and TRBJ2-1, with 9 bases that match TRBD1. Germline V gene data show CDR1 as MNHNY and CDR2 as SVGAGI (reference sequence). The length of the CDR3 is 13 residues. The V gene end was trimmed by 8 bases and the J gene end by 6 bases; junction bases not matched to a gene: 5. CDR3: CASRQGEGNEQFL. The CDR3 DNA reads TGTGCCAGCCGACAGGGGGAAGGCAATGAGCAGTTCCTC.

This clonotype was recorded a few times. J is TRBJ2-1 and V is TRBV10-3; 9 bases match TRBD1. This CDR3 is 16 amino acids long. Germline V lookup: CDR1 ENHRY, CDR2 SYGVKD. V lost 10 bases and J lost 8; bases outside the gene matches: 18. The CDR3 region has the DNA TGTGCCACTGAAAGATGGAGGACAGGGGAAGAAGATGAGCAGTTCTTC. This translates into CATERWRTGEEDEQFF.

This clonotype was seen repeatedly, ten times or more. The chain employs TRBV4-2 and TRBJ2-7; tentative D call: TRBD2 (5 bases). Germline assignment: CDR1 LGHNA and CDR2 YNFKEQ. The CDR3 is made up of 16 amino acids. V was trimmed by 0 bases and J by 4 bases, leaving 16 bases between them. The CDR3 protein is CASSQDIGLAVYEQYF. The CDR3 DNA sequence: TGTGCCAGCAGCCAAGATATAGGGCTAGCCGTTTACGAGCAGTACTTC.

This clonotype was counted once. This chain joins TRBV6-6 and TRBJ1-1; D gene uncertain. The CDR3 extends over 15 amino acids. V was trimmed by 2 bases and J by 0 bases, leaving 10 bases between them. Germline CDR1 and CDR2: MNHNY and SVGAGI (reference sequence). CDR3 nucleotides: TGTGCCAGCAGTTACAGCCAGTCCATGAACACTGAAGCTTTCTTT. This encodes CASSYSQSMNTEAFF.

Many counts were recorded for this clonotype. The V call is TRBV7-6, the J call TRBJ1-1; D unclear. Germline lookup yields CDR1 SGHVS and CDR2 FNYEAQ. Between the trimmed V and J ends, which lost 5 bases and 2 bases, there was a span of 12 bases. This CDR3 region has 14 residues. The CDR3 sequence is CASSPPQLNTEAFF. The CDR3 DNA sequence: TGTGCCAGCAGCCCCCCGCAGCTCAACACTGAAGCTTTCTTT.

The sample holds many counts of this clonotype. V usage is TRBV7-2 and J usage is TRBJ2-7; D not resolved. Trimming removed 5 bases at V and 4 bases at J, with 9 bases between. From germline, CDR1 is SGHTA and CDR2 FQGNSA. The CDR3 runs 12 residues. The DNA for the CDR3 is TGTGCCAGCAGCCGAGACCCATACGAGCAGTACTTC. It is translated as CASSRDPYEQYF.